These 20 T cell receptor beta chains were sequenced from one sample in a study of T cell responses to AZD1222 COVID-19 vaccine. Assay used: immunoSEQ multiplex PCR; TCRdb lists only in-frame clones, some missing. The data show 120,000 to 150,000 clones, 85% to 95% seen once. Sequencing was performed on peripheral blood, taken 28 days after the second AZD1222 dose. The receptor set was obtained from an adult who received the AZD1222 COVID-19 vaccine.

This chain links TRBV9 with TRBJ2-1; 7 bases fit TRBD2. With 3 bases clipped from V and 1 base from J, the junction kept 7 bases outside the gene matches. Germline assignment: CDR1 SGDLS and CDR2 YYNGEE. The CDR3 is 16 amino acids. CDR3 residues: CASSGAGAGSYNEQFF. The CDR3 bases are TGTGCCAGCAGCGGCGCGGGAGCAGGGTCCTACAATGAGCAGTTCTTC.

The chain couples TRBV30 to TRBJ1-6, with a possible D match to TRBD1 (5 bases). Germline-derived CDR1 and CDR2 are GTSNPN and SVGIG (reference sequence). CDR3 size: 14 residues. The V and J ends lost 3 bases and 5 bases respectively, with 11 bases between them. The CDR3 DNA is TGTGCCTGGAGCCGGGACGGGAATAATTCACCCCTCCACTTT. It is translated as CAWSRDGNNSPLHF.

The chain carries TRBV5-1 and TRBJ2-7; D is undetermined. The V and J ends lost 0 bases and 7 bases respectively, with 8 bases between them. CDR1 and CDR2 from the germline V gene are SGHRS and YFSETQ. The CDR3 contains 12 residues. CDR3 loop: CASSLASREQYF. CDR3 DNA sequence: TGCGCCAGCAGCTTGGCCTCGAGGGAGCAGTACTTC.

This clone was picked up one time. This chain links TRBV5-4 with TRBJ2-2; D unresolved. Trimming removed 4 bases at V and 5 bases at J, with 6 bases between. The CDR3 totals 12 residues. Germline CDR1 SGHNT, CDR2 YYREEE (reference sequence). CDR3 region: CASSPPTGELFF. The CDR3 bases are TGTGCCAGCAGCCCCCCTACCGGGGAGCTGTTTTTT.

This sequence joins TRBV5-5 and TRBJ1-2; D might be TRBD1 (5 bases). The CDR3 consists of 14 residues. V lost 0 bases and J lost 0, with 6 bases in between. The germline CDR1 and CDR2 sequences are SGHKS and YYEKEE (reference sequence). CDR3 loop: CASSLGTTNYGYTF. CDR3 nucleotide sequence: TGTGCCAGCAGCTTGGGGACAACTAACTATGGCTACACCTTC. Full variable domain (missing parts from reference TRBV5-5 and TRBJ1-2): DAGVTQSPTHLIKTRGQQVTLRCSPISGHKSVSWYQQVLGQGPQFIFQYYEKEERGRGNFPDRFSARQFPNYSSELNVNALLLGDSALYLCASSLGTTNYGYTFGSGTRLTVV.

The chain uses TRBV7-2 and TRBJ2-1; TRBD1 matches at 9 bases. Trimming at V came to 6 bases and at J to 7 bases, leaving 13 bases not matched to a gene. CDR3 length: 16 amino acids. Germline loops: CDR1 SGHTA, CDR2 FQGNSA. The CDR3 reads CASSPTGGGLRNEQFF. DNA for the CDR3: TGTGCCAGCAGTCCTACAGGGGGCGGACTCAGGAATGAGCAGTTCTTC.

The CDR3 DNA sequence: TGTGCCAGCAGCTTGGCCGCCCGCCATACCGATCAGCCCCAGCATTTT. Translating gives CASSLAARHTDQPQHF. This chain links TRBV5-8 with TRBJ1-5; no definite D call. The CDR3 extends over 16 amino acids. Germline loops: CDR1 SGHTS, CDR2 YDEGEE. The V end was cut by 0 bases, the J end by 5 bases, with 15 bases between.

The chain employs TRBV19 and TRBJ1-1; D is unclear. The CDR3 is 12 amino acids. Germline V gives CDR1 LNHDA, CDR2 SQIVND (reference sequence). V lost 2 bases to trimming and J lost 7 bases, with 8 bases between them. CDR3 in amino acids: CASSIINGEAFF. The DNA for the CDR3 is TGTGCCAGTAGTATAATCAACGGTGAAGCTTTCTTT.

The chain uses TRBV28 and TRBJ2-1; 9 bases map to TRBD2. Germline V gives CDR1 MDHEN, CDR2 SYDVKM. CDR3 size: 17 residues. V lost 4 bases, J lost 5 bases, and 12 bases stayed unmatched. In DNA form, the CDR3 reads TGTGCCAGCAGTTCCGGAGGTGCTAGCGGGATAGACAATGAGCAGTTCTTC. Protein: CASSSGGASGIDNEQFF.

V gene TRBV15 combines with J gene TRBJ2-5; 13 nucleotides match TRBD2. Trimming at V came to 3 bases and at J to 1 base, leaving 2 bases not matched to a gene. CDR1 is LNHNV, CDR2 YYDKDF, per germline (reference sequence). CDR3 length: 16 amino acids. The CDR3 here is CATSRGLAGSQETQYF. For the CDR3, the DNA is TGTGCCACCAGCAGGGGACTAGCGGGAAGCCAAGAGACCCAGTACTTC.

This clone is medium-sized in the sample. V is TRBV7-9 and J is TRBJ2-7; 7 nucleotides line up with TRBD2. V lost 1 base, J lost 3 bases, and 9 bases stayed unmatched. The CDR3 has 16 amino acids. Per the germline V gene, CDR1 is SEHNR and CDR2 is FQNEAQ (reference sequence). Written as DNA, the CDR3 is TGTGCCAGCAGCTTAGGTCGAGGGACTAAATACTACGAGCAGTACTTC. Protein: CASSLGRGTKYYEQYF.

The V and J genes are TRBV7-9 and TRBJ2-1; no firm D call. The CDR3 is 15 residues long. The V gene's germline CDR1 is SEHNR and CDR2 FQNEAQ (reference sequence). The V and J ends lost 6 bases and 7 bases respectively, with 19 bases between them. CDR3 sequence: CASSSTVKSLNEQFF. The CDR3 region has the DNA TGTGCCAGCAGTTCAACAGTAAAGTCTTTAAATGAGCAGTTCTTC.

The gene calls are TRBV6-5 and TRBJ1-6, with D possibly matching TRBD1 (6 bases). The CDR3 is made up of 15 amino acids. V was trimmed by 5 bases and J by 6 bases, leaving 14 bases between them. Per germline, CDR1 MNHEY and CDR2 SVGAGI. CDR3 sequence reads: CASSPLQGFNSPLHF. CDR3 nucleotides: TGTGCCAGCAGTCCATTACAGGGTTTTAATTCACCCCTCCACTTT.

The chain has TRBV12-5 and TRBJ2-3; D might be TRBD1 (6 bases). This CDR3 is built from 17 residues. The V gene's germline CDR1 is LGHNT and CDR2 FRNRAP. V was trimmed by 1 base and J by 0 bases, leaving 14 bases between them. CDR3: CASGLDRDGISTDTQYF. CDR3 in DNA: TGTGCTAGTGGTTTGGACAGGGATGGGATCAGCACAGATACGCAGTATTTT.

The chain combines TRBV24-1 with TRBJ2-1; D may be TRBD2 (5 bases). CDR1 and CDR2 from the germline V gene are KGHDR and SFDVKD. The CDR3 contains 13 residues. The V gene lost 4 bases and the J gene lost 11 bases, with 14 bases spanning the gap. The CDR3, as DNA: TGTGCCACCAGTGACCTCACCACCGGGAAGCAGTTCTTC. This codes for CATSDLTTGKQFF.

The V and J genes are TRBV28 and TRBJ1-4, with 7 bases identical to TRBD1. The CDR3 runs 15 residues. Germline V gives CDR1 MDHEN, CDR2 SYDVKM. The V gene end was trimmed by 5 bases and the J gene end by 7 bases; junction bases not matched to a gene: 10. CDR3 sequence: CASSGGQIKGEKLFF. The CDR3 nucleotides read TGTGCCAGCAGTGGGGGACAGATCAAGGGTGAAAAACTGTTTTTT.

This clone was seen once. V is TRBV7-2 and J is TRBJ2-3; 8 nucleotides line up with TRBD2. V was clipped by 3 bases and J by 2 bases; unmatched bases: 7. The CDR3 spans 16 residues. CDR1 is SGHTA, CDR2 FQGNSA, per germline. The CDR3 protein is CASSFERGPFTDTQYF. The CDR3 DNA reads TGTGCCAGCAGCTTCGAGCGGGGGCCTTTCACAGATACGCAGTATTTT.

J is TRBJ1-2 and V is TRBV29-1; D not resolved. V was cut by 0 bases and J by 4 bases, with 9 bases left in between. The germline V gene has CDR1 SQVTM and CDR2 ANQGSEA. The CDR3 extends over 13 amino acids. CDR3 coding DNA: TGCAGCGTTGAAGAGGGAAGAATCTATGGCTACACCTTC. Protein product: CSVEEGRIYGYTF.

The chain recombines TRBV6-2 or TRBV6-3 with TRBJ2-4; D assignment may be TRBD1 or TRBD2 (5 bases each). This CDR3 contains 15 residues. The V gene lost 0 bases and the J gene lost 7 bases, with 13 bases spanning the gap. Germline values: CDR1 MNHEY, CDR2 SVGEGT. CDR3 bases: TGTGCCAGCAGTTACTCGAGGGGTCGCGGGAACATTCAGTACTTC. Protein sequence: CASSYSRGRGNIQYF.

V gene TRBV7-8 combines with J gene TRBJ1-4; possibly TRBD1 for D (5 bases). Trimming removed 0 bases from V and 8 bases from J, with 10 bases in between. CDR1 SGHVS and CDR2 FQNEAQ come from the germline V gene. This CDR3 region has 14 residues. DNA for the CDR3: TGTGCCAGCAGCTTAGCGCAGGGCAGGGAAAAACTGTTTTTT. Its protein is CASSLAQGREKLFF.